This TCR beta chain derives from a study of graft-versus-host responses after intestinal transplantation (TCRdb year 2021). About the investigation overall: Multivisceral, liver-intestinal, or isolated intestinal transplants were received by the recipients. The cohort enrolled fewer than 25 intestinal transplant recipients including one retransplant, and a few patients lacking pretransplant specimens were excluded. Instead of going to the commercial service, samples from a few later patients were sequenced in-house on an Illumina MiSeq and processed with MiXCR. Donor T cell macrochimerism was defined as a peak of at least 4% donor T cells among recipient peripheral blood mononuclear cells. To identify alloreactive clones, pre-transplant mixed lymphocyte reaction products were sequenced and then compared with unstimulated pre-transplant donor and recipient T cells. Bulk TCR-beta CDR3 sequencing was used to track graft-versus-host and host-versus-graft alloreactive T cell clones in the graft, circulation and bone marrow after intestinal transplantation. All recipients received anti-thymocyte globulin induction followed by maintenance tacrolimus and steroids for roughly three years.

Explained via the paper, the time point label denotes: cells obtained before transplantation from donor or recipient. CD3+CD4+ and CD3+CD8+ populations were FACS-sorted from unstimulated pre-transplant donor and recipient cells taken from spleen or lymph nodes. This clone was observed a single time. Which antigen it targets is not known. One base away there is no much larger clone; base qualities are not given. What the authors observed across the whole study: GvH clones were detected in recipient bone marrow, and some of these GvH clones were observed earlier in ileal mucosa or blood, consistent with an intestinal mucosal origin. Early after transplant, peak levels of circulating GvH clones were associated with declines in HvG clones. The relatively low number and heterogeneity of intestinal transplant patients limited the conclusions. In the allografts of patients with donor T cell macrochimerism, GvH to HvG T cell clonal ratios were high.

CDR1 and CDR2 are drawn from the germline V gene (reference sequence): SEHNR, FQNEAQ. The junction shows trimming of 3 bases on V and 5 bases on J, plus 11 bases between the germline ends. The CDR3 runs 13 residues from the cysteine to the phenylalanine. The only DNA kept is the CDR3, 39 bases in frame from the first base. Libraries were constructed by the immunoSEQ multiplex PCR assay. For most patients, genomic DNA was isolated with the Qiagen DNeasy Blood and Tissue Kit and sent frozen to Adaptive Biotechnologies for TCR sequencing. High-throughput TCR-beta CDR3 sequencing of genomic DNA from most patients was performed by Adaptive Biotechnologies. As for the authors' bioinformatics: Adaptive's ImmunoSEQ software supplied the TCR sequencing data for 18 patients, while MiXCR and VDJtools were used to process a few other patients. CD4 versus CD8 sorting errors were corrected by removing sequences found in both subsets at a frequency ratio below 5:1. CDR3 nucleotide sequences shared between donor and recipient were removed because their origin could not be assigned. To count as alloreactive, a clone needed at least 2-fold expansion over unstimulated cells and a minimum CFSE-low frequency of 0.002% (template counts) or 0.001% (read counts). A clone was considered mappable if detected in the sequenced pre-transplant spleen, lymph node, or MLR CFSE-low populations of the donor or recipient. The cumulative frequency of alloreactive clones was calculated as a percentage of all sequences, weighted by copy number. This immuneACCESS table, as held by TCRdb, lists in-frame sequences with V and J called but not all clones. Of the missing ones, under half trace to an unresolved V gene in checked studies; the others have no known cause. V and J calls and clone size are copied from that table; D and trimming were computed from the DNA. A total of over 70,000 clones appear in this sample, around 83% of them only once. The ten largest make up roughly a sixth of the sample.

The chain joins TRBV7-9 to TRBJ2-7; no D gene is confidently identified. This TCR was recovered from a human donor who received an intestinal transplant. Sequencing was performed on unstimulated CD8+ T cells sorted from spleen or lymph node cells, taken before intestinal transplant. The DNA is TGTGCCAGCAGCTTTGGCAACCAGAACGAGCAGTACTTC. Translated, it gives CASSFGNQNEQYF.